The clone carrying this T cell receptor (beta chain) was counted many times. Germline CDR1 and CDR2: DFQATT and SNEGSKA (reference sequence). V lost 0 bases and J lost 2; bases outside the gene matches: 1. CDR3 length equals 14 residues. The data were obtained in a study of T cells after yellow fever vaccination. Overall study findings and caveats: Some clonotypes, a small share, were shared between CD4 and CD8 compartments. There were almost no vaccine-responding clonotypes detectable in the sorted memory subsets on day 0. Re-detected after boosting: most primary clones, 96% of CD4 and 80% to 90% of CD8.

TCRdb fed the 5' RACE reads into MiXCR, producing one record per CDR3 protein. Here the sample spans just over 25,000 distinct CDR3 sequences, around 5.5% being singletons. The V call is TRBV20-1, the J call TRBJ2-7; 10 bases agree with TRBD2. The input for sequencing was PBMCs, either bulk or a sorted T-cell subset (CD4+, CD8+, memory, or dextramer-sorted; not recorded which), taken 15 days after the yellow fever booster vaccination. This clonotype was obtained from a man aged 30 to 39 who received the YFV17D yellow fever vaccine. In DNA form, the CDR3 reads TGCAGTGCTAGAGATCTAGCGGGGGCCTACGAGCAGTACTTC. It specifies CSARDLAGAYEQYF.